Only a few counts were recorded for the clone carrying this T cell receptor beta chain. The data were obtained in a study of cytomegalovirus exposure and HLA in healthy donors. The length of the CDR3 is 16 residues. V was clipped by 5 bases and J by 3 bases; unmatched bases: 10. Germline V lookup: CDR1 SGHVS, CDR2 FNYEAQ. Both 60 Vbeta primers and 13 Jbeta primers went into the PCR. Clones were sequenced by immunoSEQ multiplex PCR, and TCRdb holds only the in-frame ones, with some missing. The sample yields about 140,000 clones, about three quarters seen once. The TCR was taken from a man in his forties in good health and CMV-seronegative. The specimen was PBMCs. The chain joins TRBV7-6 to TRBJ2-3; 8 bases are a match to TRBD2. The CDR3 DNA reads TGTGCCAGCAGCGCAGGGGCGGGAGGACGGACAGATACGCAGTATTTT. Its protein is CASSAGAGGRTDTQYF. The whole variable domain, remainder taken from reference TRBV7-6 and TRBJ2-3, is GAGVSQSPRYKVTKRGQDVALRCDPISGHVSLYWYRQALGQGPEFLTYFNYEAQQDKSGLPNDRFSAERPEGSISTLTIQRTEQRDSAMYRCASSAGAGGRTDTQYFGPGTRLTVL.